The rows below give T cell receptor beta chains drawn from one sample of a study of control samples from healthy donors and cancer patients. Libraries were prepared by immunoSEQ multiplex PCR; TCRdb keeps only in-frame clonotypes and omits some of them. This sample has under 200,000 clones, with 91% found just once. Sequencing was performed on blood. These receptors originate from a woman in her twenties or thirties in good health. The CDR3 runs from the conserved cysteine through the conserved F or W. A D gene is named only where the DNA matches it firmly. Some rows have no size entry. The others give once, few or many, or a class for an expanded clone.

>TRBD1|TRBV28|-|TRBJ2-1
TGTGCCAGCAGTTCCACTCGAAGGGGGCGTGAGCAGTTCTTC
CASSSTRRGREQFF
>-|TRBV15|-|TRBJ1-3
TGTGCCACCAGCAGAGATGCGGGGGCTGGAAACACCATATATTTT
CATSRDAGAGNTIYF
>TRBD1|TRBV7-8|-|TRBJ1-6
TGTGCCAGCAGACCCGACAGGGTCTATAATTCACCCCTCCACTTT
CASRPDRVYNSPLHF
>-|TRBV11-2|-|TRBJ2-5
TGTGCCAGCAGCTGGGGAACCCAAGAGACCCAGTACTTC
CASSWGTQETQYF
>-|TRBV21-1|-|TRBJ1-1
TGTGCCAGCAGGGGGTCTCTGAACACTGAAGCTTTCTTT
CASRGSLNTEAFF
>-|TRBV9|-|TRBJ2-3
TGTGCCAGCAGCGTAGGGAGCATGCGTGCAGATACGCAGTATTTT
CASSVGSMRADTQYF
>-|TRBV18|-|TRBJ2-7
TGTGCCAGCTCACAACAGGGTTACGAGCAGTACTTC
CASSQQGYEQYF
>-|TRBV2|-|TRBJ1-6
TGTGCCAGCAGTGCGGAGAATAATTCACCCCTCCACTTT
CASSAENNSPLHF
>-|TRBV29-1|-|TRBJ2-7
TGCAGCGTTGAACAGGGGTTCTACGAGCAGTACTTC
CSVEQGFYEQYF
>TRBD2|TRBV5-1|-|TRBJ2-1
TGCGCCAGCAGCGCAGGGACTAGCGGGGTCAATGAGCAGTTCTTC
CASSAGTSGVNEQFF
>TRBD2|TRBV20-1|-|TRBJ2-1
TGCAGTGCTAGTACTAGCGGGAGGGCCCATGAGCAGTTCTTC
CSASTSGRAHEQFF
>-|TRBV18|-|TRBJ2-3
TGTGCCAGCTCACCGCGACAGAGCACAGATACGCAGTATTTT
CASSPRQSTDTQYF
>TRBD2|TRBV7-2|-|TRBJ2-7
TGTGCCAGCAGCCCCGGACTAGCGGGAGGTGTGAGCTCCTACGAGCAGTACTTC
CASSPGLAGGVSSYEQYF
>TRBD2|TRBV14|-|TRBJ2-2
TGTGCCAGCAGCCAAGTCCCGAGCGGGGGTACCGGGGAGCTGTTTTTT
CASSQVPSGGTGELFF
>-|TRBV28|-|TRBJ1-2
TGTGCCAGCAGTTTATGGGGAGATGGCTACACCTTC
CASSLWGDGYTF
>TRBD2|TRBV4-1|-|TRBJ2-7
TGCGCCAGCAGCCAAACTAGCGGGGGACTCTACGAGCAGTACTTC
CASSQTSGGLYEQYF
>-|TRBV9|-|TRBJ1-2
TGTGCCAGCAGCGTAGACAGGGTTGGCTATGGCTACACCTTC
CASSVDRVGYGYTF
>-|TRBV11-2|-|TRBJ2-3
TGTGCCAGCAGCCGCTCGACTAGCACAGATACGCAGTATTTT
CASSRSTSTDTQYF
>TRBD2|TRBV6-1|-|TRBJ2-1
TGTGCCAGCAGTGAAGAAAGCGGGGGTTACAATGAGCAGTTCTTC
CASSEESGGYNEQFF
>-|TRBV7-8|-|TRBJ1-5
TGTGCCAGCAGCTTAGGTAGCCATAGCAATCAGCCCCAGCATTTT
CASSLGSHSNQPQHF
>-|TRBV19|-|TRBJ1-5
TGTGCCAGTAGTCCCCGGGACAATCAGCCCCAGCATTTT
CASSPRDNQPQHF
>TRBD1|TRBV11-2|-|TRBJ2-7
TGTGCCAGCAGCTTAGGGACAGGGTTCGTCTCATACGAGCAGTACTTC
CASSLGTGFVSYEQYF
>TRBD2|TRBV29-1|-|TRBJ2-3
TGCAGCGTTAGCGGGATCACAGATACGCAGTATTTT
CSVSGITDTQYF
>-|TRBV5-4|once|TRBJ1-2
TGTGCCAGCAGCCACCGGGAGAACTATGGCTACACCTTC
CASSHRENYGYTF
>-|TRBV3-1/TRBV3-2|-|TRBJ1-2
TGTGCCAGCAGCCAAGATATGAGGTATAACTATGGCTACACCTTC
CASSQDMRYNYGYTF
>TRBD2|TRBV19|-|TRBJ2-5
TGTGCCAGTAACTCGGGCCTAGCGGGGGGGCCTCGGGAGACCCAGTACTTC
CASNSGLAGGPRETQYF
>-|TRBV5-1|-|TRBJ1-4
TGCGCCAGCAGTCAAGCCGCAACTAATGAAAAACTGTTTTTT
CASSQAATNEKLFF